The clone carrying this T cell receptor beta chain has only a few counts. The sample comes from a study of control samples from healthy donors and cancer patients. Profiled with immunoSEQ multiplex PCR; TCRdb holds only in-frame clones, not every one. The sample consists of 40,000 or so clones, over 70% of them appearing once. The CDR3 spans 14 residues. Trimming cost V 5 bases and J 6 bases, with 17 bases left between them. Germline-derived CDR1 and CDR2 are SGHNT and YYREEE (reference sequence). This TCR was sampled from a woman aged 60 to 75 with lung cancer. Sequenced input: PBMCs. V is TRBV5-4 and J is TRBJ1-2; no clear D. In nucleotides, the CDR3 is TGTGCCAGCAGGTCGGGAACCTCCTATGATGGCTACACCTTC. Protein: CASRSGTSYDGYTF.